These 9 T cell receptor beta chains originate from one sample sequenced in a study of cytomegalovirus exposure and HLA in healthy donors. Here immunoSEQ multiplex PCR was the method, and the copy in TCRdb shows in-frame clones only, minus some. Of under 250,000 clones in the sample, 75% to 95% are singletons; the top ten hold approximately 1%. Material for sequencing was PBMCs. The source is a woman aged 18-29 years in good health and CMV-seronegative.

The chain joins TRBV10-3 to TRBJ2-7; TRBD2 agrees at 13 bases. In germline, CDR1 is ENHRY, CDR2 SYGVKD. The CDR3 spans 18 residues. With 5 bases clipped from V and 1 base from J, the junction kept 11 bases outside the gene matches. This CDR3 reads CAISQPGTSGTISYEQYF. The CDR3 DNA is TGTGCCATCAGTCAGCCCGGGACTAGCGGGACTATTTCCTACGAGCAGTACTTC.

The chain is built from TRBV11-2 and TRBJ2-2, with D perhaps matching TRBD2 (6 bases). The V gene lost 5 bases and the J gene lost 0 bases, with 13 bases spanning the gap. Germline V CDR1 and CDR2: SGHAT, FQNNGV. There are 16 residues in the CDR3. The CDR3 reads CASSRIGSSNTGELFF. Written as DNA, the CDR3 is TGTGCCAGCAGCCGCATCGGGAGTTCGAACACCGGGGAGCTGTTTTTT. Looking up the rest from reference TRBV11-2 and TRBJ2-2 gives the full variable domain: EAGVAQSPRYKIIEKRQSVAFWCNPISGHATLYWYQQILGQGPKLLIQFQNNGVVDDSQLPKDRFSAERLKGVDSTLKIQPAKLEDSAVYLCASSRIGSSNTGELFFGEGSRLTVL.

V usage is TRBV29-1 and J usage is TRBJ2-7; D is ambiguous. V was trimmed by 0 bases and J by 5 bases, leaving 5 bases between them. There are 11 residues in the CDR3. Germline lookup yields CDR1 SQVTM and CDR2 ANQGSEA. The DNA for the CDR3 is TGCAGCGTTGAAGACGGTCACGAGCAGTACTTC. This gives the protein CSVEDGHEQYF.

This clone was picked up one time. This sample includes further DNA sequences coding for the same CDR3. The chain carries TRBV28 and TRBJ2-7, with 8 bases identical to TRBD2. Trimming cost V 6 bases and J 4 bases; bases outside gene matches: 5. The CDR3 runs to 13 residues. Looked up from germline, CDR1 is MDHEN and CDR2 is SYDVKM. The CDR3 nucleotides read TGTGCCAGCAGCCTAGCGGGTGGATACGAGCAGTACTTC. Protein: CASSLAGGYEQYF.

This rearrangement joins TRBV5-8 to TRBJ1-5, with 7 nucleotides matching TRBD1. V dropped 3 bases and J dropped 3; count of bases not matched to a gene: 6. The length of the CDR3 is 15 residues. The germline CDR1 and CDR2 sequences are SGHTS and YDEGEE. The CDR3 region has the DNA TGTGCCAGCAGCTCCCGGACAGGTAACAATCAGCCCCAGCATTTT. Translated, it gives CASSSRTGNNQPQHF.

The V and J genes are TRBV18 and TRBJ1-3; a weak D match, TRBD1 (6 bases). Trimming removed 6 bases at V and 7 bases at J, with 13 bases between. Germline lookup yields CDR1 KGHSH and CDR2 LQKENI. The CDR3 has 13 residues. The CDR3 DNA is TGTGCCAGCTCCCATACAGGGTGGAACACCATATATTTT. It codes for CASSHTGWNTIYF.

The V call is TRBV30, the J call TRBJ1-3; D gene ambiguous. Per the germline V gene, CDR1 is GTSNPN and CDR2 is SVGIG (reference sequence). The CDR3 runs to 13 residues. V lost 3 bases and J 4 bases, leaving 10 bases between the germline ends. The CDR3 coding sequence is TGTGCCTGGAGCATTGGCAGAGGAAACACCATATATTTT. Translated: CAWSIGRGNTIYF.

The chain links TRBV30 to TRBJ2-3, with no clear D. The CDR3 loop spans 15 amino acids. With 0 bases removed from V and 2 bases from J, the gap between germline ends came to 12 bases. The germline CDR1 and CDR2 sequences are GTSNPN and SVGIG (reference sequence). CDR3: CAWSVPLPYTDTQYF. In DNA form, the CDR3 reads TGTGCCTGGAGTGTACCACTGCCTTACACAGATACGCAGTATTTT.

The V gene is TRBV10-3, the J gene TRBJ1-1; D may be TRBD1 (5 bases). Per the germline V gene, CDR1 is ENHRY and CDR2 is SYGVKD. CDR3 length: 11 amino acids. Trimming left V 8 bases short and J 4 bases short, with 8 bases between. CDR3 region: CAIGRGTEAFF. As DNA, the CDR3 is TGTGCCATCGGGAGGGGCACTGAAGCTTTCTTT.